This TCR beta chain was captured by sequencing in a study of blood T cell repertoires in COVID-19. Across the whole study: The study drew acute and convalescent COVID-19 samples from the United States, Italy and Spain. T cells, B-cell-depleted T cells, or PBMCs provided the cDNA or gDNA that served as material.

V dropped 7 bases and J dropped 3 bases, with 13 bases sitting between them. This CDR3 is built from 13 residues. The germline gives CDR1 SGHVS, CDR2 FQNEAQ. Original processing methods: It was from reference gene primer amplification that nucleated cell counts were estimated. Using immunoSEQ multiplex PCR, the repertoire was profiled, and TCRdb retains in-frame clones only, with some absent. V and J calls and clone size are those listed in that table; D and trimming were worked out from the DNA. The sample has tens of thousands of clones, about four fifths seen once. This clone came up a few times. The sequencing sample was made of peripheral blood. The V call is TRBV7-8, the J call TRBJ2-7; D ambiguous. The TCR sequence derives from a woman in her 70s with acute or convalescent COVID-19. The CDR3 bases are TGTGCCAGCACCGACAAAATAGACTACGAGCAGTACTTC. Translation: CASTDKIDYEQYF. Looking up the rest from reference TRBV7-8 and TRBJ2-7 gives the full variable domain: GAGVSQSPRYKVAKRGQDVALRCDPISGHVSLFWYQQALGQGPEFLTYFQNEAQLDKSGLPSDRFFAERPEGSVSTLKIQRTQQEDSAVYLCASTDKIDYEQYFGPGTRLTVT.